This TCR beta chain was identified during a study of PD-L1 blockade in urothelial cancer. Study context: Prior exposure to chemotherapy in patients amounted to 0 to 3 regimens received. Samples came from 3 weeks, at the second dose, and 6 weeks into treatment. A median approximately 150,000 T cells were found in blood samples.

The method was immunoSEQ multiplex PCR; TCRdb's version includes in-frame clones alone and lacks a portion of them. The sample contains tens of thousands of clones, roughly 90% of which appear only once. As to time point: pretreatment peripheral blood. Study outcomes and limitations: Tumor-associated TCR clones expanded more in blood at 3 weeks in patients with durable benefit.

With respect to this clone: Its target is unknown.

The receptor's source is a man between 70 and 80 years old with urothelial cancer. The source was PBMCs, collected around atezolizumab (anti-PD-L1) treatment.

The CDR3 DNA follows: TGTGCCAGCAGTGAATTCTCCGGGACAGGGAGGTCCCAGTACTTC. It specifies CASSEFSGTGRSQYF. The gene calls are TRBV6-1 and TRBJ2-5; 9 bases line up with TRBD1. The germline V gene encodes CDR1 MNHNS and CDR2 SASEGT. The junction had 10 bases not matched to a gene; V was cut back by 2 bases and J by 9 bases. The CDR3 has 15 residues.